The T cell receptor beta chain described here comes from a study of blood T cell repertoires in COVID-19. Sequencing was performed with immunoSEQ multiplex PCR; in TCRdb, only in-frame clones are kept and a portion is missing. Of 120,000 to 150,000 clones listed, more than 75% were seen once; the top ten hold roughly 4.9%. Source material: peripheral blood. This receptor was taken from a human donor in a cohort sampled during active COVID-19.

DNA of the CDR3: TGTGCCAGCAGCTTAGATCGGGGAGCGCCATATTCACCCCTCCACTTT. Protein sequence: CASSLDRGAPYSPLHF. The chain employs TRBV11-2 and TRBJ1-6, with D uncertain. Trimming pared 0 bases from V and 8 bases from J, leaving 14 bases between. The V gene's germline CDR1 is SGHAT and CDR2 FQNNGV. The CDR3 has 16 residues.